The 14 T cell receptor beta chains given below trace back to one sample, sequenced in a study of breast tumors, draining lymph nodes, adjacent tissues. TCRdb re-derived calls from the multiplex PCR reads in MiXCR, one entry per CDR3 protein. The repertoire holds 290,000 or so distinct CDR3 sequences, with roughly 31% as singletons. The lymph nodes were axillary draining lymph nodes from breast cancer patients. The sequenced sample consisted of axillary lymph node tissue. These receptors were taken from a female donor with breast cancer. Some clones in this sample may be carry-over from other donors' samples.

The V call is TRBV7-2, the J call TRBJ2-1; D is perhaps TRBD1 or TRBD2 (5 bases each). Germline V gene lookup returns CDR1 SGHTA and CDR2 FQGNSA. The CDR3 is 19 residues long. Trimming removed 5 bases from V and 2 bases from J, with 25 bases in between. The CDR3 sequence: CASSPTYTPQGAPYNEQFF. CDR3 coding DNA: TGTGCCAGCAGCCCAACCTATACACCCCAGGGAGCACCCTACAATGAGCAGTTCTTC.

This clonotype was seen only once. This clone may be a read error of a much larger clone one base away. The rearrangement joins TRBV12-3 or TRBV12-4 to TRBJ2-1, with D unclear. Deletions cut 7 bases from V and 0 bases from J, with 13 bases between. The CDR3 loop spans 15 amino acids. The CDR3, as DNA: TGTGCCAGCACTCCTGCTTCAGGCTCCTACAATGAGCAGTTCTTC. It yields the protein CASTPASGSYNEQFF.

This sequence joins TRBV6-5 and TRBJ1-1; 9 nucleotides align to TRBD1. V lost 5 bases to trimming and J lost 4 bases; unmatched junction nucleotides: 2. Looked up from germline, CDR1 is MNHEY and CDR2 is SVGAGI. This CDR3 spans 13 amino acids. The CDR3 spells CASSMTGGTEAFF. DNA of the CDR3: TGTGCCAGCAGTATGACAGGGGGCACTGAAGCTTTCTTT.

DNA of the CDR3: TGTGCGCCAGGGGGGGGAGATACGCAGTATTTT. This gives the protein CAPGGGDTQYF. V gene TRBV14 combines with J gene TRBJ2-3, with D perhaps assigned TRBD1 or TRBD2 (7 bases each). This CDR3 comprises 11 residues. The germline V gene encodes CDR1 SGHDN and CDR2 FVKESK.

Ten or more counts support this clonotype. The rearrangement joins TRBV4-3 to TRBJ1-6; possible D gene TRBD1, 5 bases. Looked up from germline, CDR1 is LGHNA and CDR2 is YSLEER. Trimming left V 4 bases short and J 5 bases short, with 9 bases between. CDR3 length: 14 residues. CDR3 DNA sequence: TGCGCCAGCAGCCGGGGCAGCCATAATTCACCCCTCCACTTT. This sequence encodes CASSRGSHNSPLHF.

The rearrangement uses TRBV6-5 and TRBJ1-1; 7 nucleotides match TRBD1. The CDR3 length is 12 residues. Germline V gene lookup returns CDR1 MNHEY and CDR2 SVGAGI. V dropped 8 bases and J dropped 7; count of bases not matched to a gene: 7. The CDR3 sequence is CASHRGRDEAFF. CDR3 DNA sequence: TGTGCCAGCCACAGGGGAAGGGATGAAGCTTTCTTT.

As for this clonotype: Since a much larger clone is just one base distant, this may be a read error. The gene calls are TRBV10-3 and TRBJ1-2; the match to TRBD1 covers 8 bases. CDR1 is ENHRY, CDR2 SYGVKD, per germline. The CDR3 has 14 amino acids. The ends lost 5 bases at V and 8 bases at J; junction bases unmatched: 10. Here the CDR3 reads CAISYSTGEVGYTF. The CDR3 coding sequence is TGTGCCATCAGTTACTCGACAGGGGAGGTCGGCTACACCTTC.

The table lists this clonotype with many counts. The chain couples TRBV24-1 to TRBJ2-1, with 8 bases matching TRBD1. V shed 5 bases, J shed 4 bases, and the junction held 9 bases outside the gene matches. The CDR3 is 16 residues long. Germline V gives CDR1 KGHDR, CDR2 SFDVKD. Here the CDR3 reads CATSGPSGDRYNEQFF. CDR3 sequence (DNA): TGTGCCACCAGTGGCCCCTCGGGGGACAGGTACAATGAGCAGTTCTTC.

This clonotype was found many times. The chain has TRBV30 and TRBJ2-3; D is possibly TRBD1 (5 bases). Per germline, CDR1 GTSNPN and CDR2 SVGIG (reference sequence). The ends were cut back, 2 bases at V and 5 bases at J, with 8 bases in the middle. CDR3 size: 12 residues. In DNA, the CDR3 is TGTGCCTGGAGTTCAGGGCAAGATACGCAGTATTTT. Its protein is CAWSSGQDTQYF.

This clonotype was counted a few times. V and J are TRBV27 and TRBJ1-6, with D unclear. Per the germline V gene, CDR1 is MNHEY and CDR2 is SMNVEV (reference sequence). This CDR3 is 16 amino acids long. Between the trimmed V and J ends, which lost 2 bases and 9 bases, there was a span of 17 bases. DNA for the CDR3: TGTGCCAGCAGTTTAAAACCGGGAAGCCCTATTTCACCCCTCCACTTT. It specifies CASSLKPGSPISPLHF.

This clonotype was observed at least ten times. The chain uses TRBV4-3 and TRBJ2-1; 9 positions agree with TRBD1. Germline lookup yields CDR1 LGHNA and CDR2 YSLEER. The CDR3 length is 14 residues. The V gene end was trimmed by 4 bases and the J gene end by 9 bases; junction bases not matched to a gene: 7. This CDR3 is CASSRQQGASEQFF. The CDR3 DNA sequence: TGCGCCAGCAGCCGACAACAGGGGGCGAGTGAGCAGTTCTTC.

This clonotype was recorded many times. The chain uses TRBV20-1 and TRBJ2-7; 10 nucleotides align to TRBD2. V lost 0 bases and J lost 7; bases outside the gene matches: 9. The germline CDR1 and CDR2 sequences are DFQATT and SNEGSKA (reference sequence). The CDR3 extends over 15 amino acids. The CDR3 region is CSARDMASGSNEQYF. CDR3 DNA sequence: TGCAGTGCTAGAGATATGGCTAGCGGGAGTAATGAGCAGTACTTC.

The sample holds many counts of this clonotype. The J gene is TRBJ1-6, the V gene TRBV12-3 or TRBV12-4, with D unresolved. The CDR3 is 13 amino acids. Between the trimmed V and J ends, which lost 1 base and 7 bases, there was a span of 5 bases. The CDR3: CASSLGQNSPLHF. The DNA for the CDR3 is TGTGCCAGCAGTTTAGGGCAGAATTCACCCCTCCACTTT.

This clonotype was observed at least ten times. The chain carries TRBV19 and TRBJ2-5; TRBD2 might be the D (7 bases). This CDR3 is 14 amino acids long. V shed 3 bases and J shed 7 bases, with 15 bases lying between them. Looked up from germline, CDR1 is LNHDA and CDR2 is SQIVND (reference sequence). The CDR3 loop reads CASSMKGGLGTQYF. DNA for the CDR3: TGTGCCAGTAGTATGAAGGGGGGGCTAGGGACCCAGTACTTC. The whole variable domain, remainder taken from reference TRBV19 and TRBJ2-5, is DGGITQSPKYLFRKEGQNVTLSCEQNLNHDAMYWYRQDPGQGLRLIYYSQIVNDFQKGDIAEGYSVSREKKESFPLTVTSAQKNPTAFYLCASSMKGGLGTQYFGPGTRLLVL.